The next 17 T cell receptor beta chains were all read from a single sample in a study of blood T cell repertoires in COVID-19. Assay used: immunoSEQ multiplex PCR; TCRdb lists only in-frame clones, some missing. The repertoire holds roughly 250,000 clones, 65% to 90% seen once, with 4.5% to 6% in the top ten. Sequencing was done on a sample of peripheral blood. These receptors came from a woman over 75 with active or convalescent COVID-19.

The genes are TRBV7-8 and TRBJ2-2; D ambiguous. Germline lookup yields CDR1 SGHVS and CDR2 FQNEAQ. CDR3 length: 14 amino acids. Trimming took off 5 bases at V and 4 bases at J, with 11 bases between the two ends. The CDR3 here is CASSPDTFTGELFF. In DNA, the CDR3 is TGTGCCAGCAGCCCCGACACCTTCACCGGGGAGCTGTTTTTT.

V usage is TRBV5-4 and J usage is TRBJ2-1, with 8 bases identical to TRBD2. J was trimmed by 5 bases and V by 3 bases; bases with no gene match: 7. The CDR3 consists of 15 residues. Germline CDR1 reads SGHNT; CDR2 reads YYREEE (reference sequence). The CDR3 DNA reads TGTGCCAGCAGCTCCCTAGCGGGTACAAACAATGAGCAGTTCTTC. Amino acid sequence: CASSSLAGTNNEQFF. Full variable domain (missing parts from reference TRBV5-4 and TRBJ2-1): ETGVTQSPTHLIKTRGQQVTLRCSSQSGHNTVSWYQQALGQGPQFIFQYYREEENGRGNFPPRFSGLQFPNYSSELNVNALELDDSALYLCASSSLAGTNNEQFFGPGTRLTVL.

The V call is TRBV30, the J call TRBJ2-7, with TRBD1 identical over 8 bases. CDR3 length: 13 residues. CDR1 is GTSNPN, CDR2 SVGIG, per germline (reference sequence). Trimming cost V 3 bases and J 6 bases; bases outside gene matches: 7. The CDR3 here is CAWRWQGAREQYF. The CDR3 coding sequence is TGTGCCTGGAGATGGCAGGGGGCTCGCGAGCAGTACTTC.

The chain carries TRBV18 and TRBJ2-3, with TRBD2 identical over 8 bases. After removal of 3 bases from V and 3 bases from J, the junction contained 14 bases not matched to a gene. The CDR3 runs 18 residues. Looked up from germline, CDR1 is KGHSH and CDR2 is LQKENI. CDR3 in DNA: TGTGCCAGCTCACCGGATTTGAAAGCGGGAGAGGAAACAGATACGCAGTATTTT. Translation: CASSPDLKAGEETDTQYF.

The V call is TRBV7-8, the J call TRBJ2-1; D perhaps matches TRBD2 (6 bases). Deletions cut 6 bases from V and 2 bases from J, with 23 bases between. The CDR3 length is 18 residues. Germline assignment: CDR1 SGHVS and CDR2 FQNEAQ. The CDR3 protein is CASRNSRGRPLTYNEQFF. CDR3 coding DNA: TGTGCCAGCAGAAACAGTAGAGGGAGGCCTCTTACCTACAATGAGCAGTTCTTC.

V usage is TRBV3-1 (or the pseudogene TRBV3-2) and J usage is TRBJ2-1; 10 bases are shared with TRBD2. This CDR3 contains 17 residues. Per germline, CDR1 LGHDT and CDR2 YNNKEL (reference sequence). V lost 1 base to trimming and J lost 1 base; unmatched junction nucleotides: 4. The CDR3 protein is CASSQAWTSGSYNEQFF. The CDR3 nucleotides are TGTGCCAGCAGCCAAGCGTGGACTAGCGGTTCCTACAATGAGCAGTTCTTC.

In its sample, this clone was seen once. This sequence joins TRBV5-1 and TRBJ1-3, with D perhaps matching TRBD1 (6 bases). V was shortened by 1 base and J by 6 bases, with 17 bases between the two germline ends. Germline V lookup: CDR1 SGHRS, CDR2 YFSETQ. The CDR3 runs to 16 residues. CDR3 nucleotides: TGCGCCAGCAGCTTGCTTTCCTCGGGGGGCGCAAACACCATATATTTT. Amino acids: CASSLLSSGGANTIYF.

The rearrangement links TRBV18 to TRBJ2-7, with a possible D match to TRBD1 (6 bases). Trimming cost V 0 bases and J 2 bases, with 14 bases left between them. The germline gives CDR1 KGHSH, CDR2 LQKENI. The CDR3 extends over 16 amino acids. The CDR3 DNA reads as TGTGCCAGCTCACCACCCAACCGGGACACAACCTACGAGCAGTACTTC. Translation gives CASSPPNRDTTYEQYF. Variable domain in full (rest from reference TRBV18 and TRBJ2-7): NAGVMQNPRHLVRRRGQEARLRCSPMKGHSHVYWYRQLPEEGLKFMVYLQKENIIDESGMPKERFSAEFPKEGPSILRIQQVVRGDSAAYFCASSPPNRDTTYEQYFGPGTRLTVT.

The J gene is TRBJ2-5, the V gene TRBV6-5; D not certain. Looked up from germline, CDR1 is MNHEY and CDR2 is SVGAGI. Trimming cost V 2 bases and J 5 bases, with 15 bases left between them. The CDR3 spans 15 residues. CDR3 sequence reads: CASSYGWASQETQYF. The CDR3 DNA reads TGTGCCAGCAGTTACGGTTGGGCCAGTCAGGAGACCCAGTACTTC.

V and J are TRBV18 and TRBJ2-5; 9 bases align to TRBD1. Germline lookup yields CDR1 KGHSH and CDR2 LQKENI. The CDR3 contains 15 residues. J gave up 5 bases and V 5 bases, and 9 bases lay outside the gene matches. This chain's CDR3 is CASSANRGPEETQYF. CDR3 DNA sequence: TGTGCCAGCTCAGCCAACAGGGGGCCCGAGGAGACCCAGTACTTC.

The V gene is TRBV2, the J gene TRBJ1-6; unclear D gene. The CDR3 contains 14 residues. In germline, CDR1 is SNHLY, CDR2 FYNNEI. With 3 bases removed from V and 7 bases from J, the gap between germline ends came to 10 bases. Here the CDR3 reads CASSDKRVNSPLHF. CDR3 in DNA: TGTGCCAGCAGTGACAAAAGAGTAAATTCACCCCTCCACTTT.

The chain combines TRBV18 with TRBJ1-1, with a possible D match to TRBD1 (6 bases). Germline V gene sequence: CDR1 KGHSH, CDR2 LQKENI. The CDR3 sequence is 17 residues long. V shed 2 bases and J shed 5 bases, with 21 bases lying between them. The CDR3 here is CASSPTPQQGPGTEAFF. Written as DNA, the CDR3 is TGTGCCAGCTCACCAACACCGCAACAGGGTCCGGGAACTGAAGCTTTCTTT.

J is TRBJ1-1 and V is TRBV19; D is ambiguous. Germline assignment: CDR1 LNHDA and CDR2 SQIVND (reference sequence). V was trimmed by 5 bases and J by 1 base, leaving 8 bases between them. CDR3 length equals 13 residues. CDR3 protein: CASSPRGNTEAFF. CDR3 bases: TGTGCCAGTAGTCCCCGGGGGAACACTGAAGCTTTCTTT. Drawing the rest from reference TRBV19 and TRBJ1-1, the complete variable domain is DGGITQSPKYLFRKEGQNVTLSCEQNLNHDAMYWYRQDPGQGLRLIYYSQIVNDFQKGDIAEGYSVSREKKESFPLTVTSAQKNPTAFYLCASSPRGNTEAFFGQGTRLTVV.

J is TRBJ1-4 and V is TRBV20-1; D is possibly TRBD1 (5 bases). Germline V lookup: CDR1 DFQATT, CDR2 SNEGSKA (reference sequence). The CDR3 sequence is 14 residues long. The V end was cut by 3 bases, the J end by 4 bases, with 12 bases between. The CDR3 coding sequence is TGCAGTGCTAGTGACAGCGGGGGTAATGAAAAACTGTTTTTT. The encoded protein is CSASDSGGNEKLFF.

V is TRBV30 and J is TRBJ2-1, with 10 bases fitting TRBD2. CDR1 and CDR2 (germline): GTSNPN, SVGIG (reference sequence). V was clipped by 0 bases and J by 4 bases; unmatched bases: 3. The CDR3 runs to 15 residues. The CDR3 region is CAWSVTSGTYNEQFF. The DNA for the CDR3 is TGTGCCTGGAGTGTAACTAGCGGGACTTACAATGAGCAGTTCTTC.

This chain uses TRBV19 with TRBJ1-5; TRBD1 is a possible D gene (5 bases). The germline V gene has CDR1 LNHDA and CDR2 SQIVND (reference sequence). V was clipped by 10 bases and J by 2 bases, with 21 bases between them. CDR3 size: 16 residues. The chain's CDR3 is CATSGILVLGNQPQHF. The DNA for the CDR3 is TGTGCCACCTCAGGGATCCTCGTATTGGGCAATCAGCCCCAGCATTTT.

The chain is built from TRBV5-1 and TRBJ2-1, with 12 bases identical to TRBD2. CDR1 is SGHRS and CDR2 is YFSETQ in the germline V gene. With V trimmed by 6 bases and J by 0 bases, 7 bases remained unmatched. The CDR3 covers 17 residues. The CDR3 loop reads CASTGLAGASSYNEQFF. Here the CDR3 DNA reads TGCGCCAGCACGGGACTAGCGGGCGCTAGCTCCTACAATGAGCAGTTCTTC.